This TCR beta chain was recorded in a study of T cell changes during pregnancy in multiple sclerosis. The CDR3 spans 15 residues. Germline CDR1 and CDR2: MNHNY and SVGAGI (reference sequence). The V and J ends lost 2 bases and 0 bases respectively, with 10 bases between them. TCRdb keeps only in-frame clones here, not all; method: immunoSEQ multiplex PCR. The table includes 70,000 to 75,000 clones, approximately 92% detected once. This TCR derives from a female donor with multiple sclerosis, enrolled in a pregnancy study. V is TRBV6-6 and J is TRBJ1-1, with D tentatively TRBD1 (6 bases). The sample consisted of peripheral blood, taken before pregnancy. CDR3 bases: TGTGCCAGCAGTTACAGGGGGGGGCTGAACACTGAAGCTTTCTTT. Amino acid sequence: CASSYRGGLNTEAFF.